This TCR beta chain was documented in a study of OX40 agonist ivuxolimab in advanced cancers. Trimming took 7 bases from V and 6 from J; bases not matched to a gene: 14. There are 16 residues in the CDR3. CDR1 is MNHNY and CDR2 is SVGAGI in the germline V gene (reference sequence). Sequencing was performed with immunoSEQ multiplex PCR; in TCRdb, only in-frame clones are kept and a portion is missing. The table lists about 36,000 clones, 74% of them singletons. The V and J genes are TRBV6-6 and TRBJ1-5; 8 nucleotides match TRBD1. This clonotype was obtained from an adult with an advanced solid tumor such as melanoma, head and neck, liver or kidney cancer. Specimen: CD4+ or CD8+ T cells sorted from blood, collected in a trial of the OX40 agonist ivuxolimab. Here the CDR3 reads CASNHPGRQGAQPQHF. The CDR3 nucleotides are TGTGCCAGCAACCACCCAGGGAGGCAGGGGGCTCAGCCCCAGCATTTT.